What follows are 32 T cell receptor beta chains derived from one specimen sequenced in a study of CD8 T cells in ankylosing spondylitis. One entry per CDR3 protein, called by TCRdb with MiXCR from the 5' RACE reads. Of 80,000 to 100,000 distinct CDR3 sequences listed, about 9% are singletons. Sequenced: blood, either unsorted or a sorted T cell fraction (not recorded which). All receptors derive from a male donor with ankylosing spondylitis or in good health (not recorded which).

This chain links TRBV12-3 or TRBV12-4 with TRBJ1-6; 10 nucleotides match TRBD1. The length of the CDR3 is 15 residues. J was trimmed by 10 bases and V by 5 bases; bases with no gene match: 8. The CDR3, as DNA: TGTGCCAGCAGTCTCGGGACAGGGGTTTGGTCACCCCTCCACTTT. As protein: CASSLGTGVWSPLHF.

This chain links TRBV5-1 with TRBJ2-4; D is unresolved. The CDR3 loop spans 12 amino acids. V gave up 3 bases and J gave up 5 bases, with 6 bases separating them. Germline assignment: CDR1 SGHRS and CDR2 YFSETQ. This CDR3 is CASSSYENIQYF. Written as DNA, the CDR3 is TGCGCCAGCAGCTCTTACGAAAACATTCAGTACTTC.

This clonotype was detected many times. The chain links TRBV5-1 to TRBJ2-4; TRBD1 agrees at 8 bases. V was clipped by 4 bases and J by 3 bases; unmatched bases: 6. Germline CDR1 SGHRS, CDR2 YFSETQ. The CDR3 is 15 residues long. The CDR3 bases are TGCGCCAGCAGCATGGGGGACAGGCGCAAAAACATTCAGTACTTC. The encoded protein is CASSMGDRRKNIQYF.

This clonotype was found many times. The chain has TRBV5-1 and TRBJ1-1, with 8 bases fitting TRBD1. In germline, CDR1 is SGHRS, CDR2 YFSETQ. Germline trimming cut 3 bases from V and 6 bases from J; bases unmatched to any gene: 10. The CDR3 totals 15 residues. The DNA of the CDR3 is TGCGCCAGCAGCTCTACGCAGGGGGCTTTGGCTGAAGCTTTCTTT. Protein product: CASSSTQGALAEAFF.

The genes are TRBV7-2 and TRBJ2-7; tentatively, D is TRBD1 or TRBD2 (5 bases each). The CDR3 is 15 residues long. Trimming stripped 1 base from V and 0 bases from J, with 10 bases between. Germline-derived CDR1 and CDR2 are SGHTA and FQGNSA. CDR3 nucleotide sequence: TGTGCCAGCAGCTTAGATGGGGGTAGCTCCTACGAGCAGTACTTC. As protein: CASSLDGGSSYEQYF.

This clonotype has at least ten counts. This chain links TRBV28 with TRBJ2-1; D is undetermined. The germline gives CDR1 MDHEN, CDR2 SYDVKM. V was pared by 6 bases and J by 0 bases, with 3 bases between. CDR3 length: 12 amino acids. CDR3 DNA: TGTGCCAGCAGCGTCTCCTACAATGAGCAGTTCTTC. It codes for CASSVSYNEQFF. The full variable domain, in which reference TRBV28 and TRBJ2-1 provide the parts outside the CDR3, is DVKVTQSSRYLVKRTGEKVFLECVQDMDHENMFWYRQDPGLGLRLIYFSYDVKMKEKGDIPEGYSVSREKKERFSLILESASTNQTSMYLCASSVSYNEQFFGPGTRLTVL.

This clonotype was seen many times. This rearrangement joins TRBV5-5 to TRBJ2-3; 9 positions agree with TRBD1. Per the germline V gene, CDR1 is SGHKS and CDR2 is YYEKEE (reference sequence). CDR3 length: 15 residues. V lost 4 bases and J lost 4; bases outside the gene matches: 7. The DNA for the CDR3 is TGTGCCAGCAGCCTCTGGACAGGGGTGTCAGATACGCAGTATTTT. Translating it yields CASSLWTGVSDTQYF.

This clonotype came up once. The rearrangement links TRBV6-4 to TRBJ2-6; the D is unclear. CDR1 MRHNA and CDR2 SNTAGT come from the germline V gene. The germline V and J ends were trimmed by 2 bases and 2 bases, with 4 bases remaining between them. The CDR3 sequence is 14 residues long. The CDR3 region is CASSDGPGANVLTF. For the CDR3, the DNA is TGTGCCAGCAGTGACGGACCTGGGGCCAACGTCCTGACTTTC.

This clonotype came up many times. The gene calls are TRBV18 and TRBJ2-5, with 8 bases identical to TRBD1. The CDR3 has 15 amino acids. The germline CDR1 and CDR2 sequences are KGHSH and LQKENI. Trimming at V came to 6 bases and at J to 5 bases, leaving 11 bases not matched to a gene. In DNA form, the CDR3 reads TGTGCCAGCTCCCCTCAGGCAGGGGGCACCGAGACCCAGTACTTC. This encodes CASSPQAGGTETQYF.

This clonotype has at least ten counts. The CDR3 reads CASSPSHRGPYGYTF. CDR3 bases: TGTGCCAGCAGTCCCAGCCACAGGGGTCCCTATGGCTACACCTTC. The chain links TRBV28 to TRBJ1-2; 7 nucleotides line up with TRBD1. This CDR3 region has 15 residues. V dropped 5 bases and J dropped 4; count of bases not matched to a gene: 10. Looked up from germline, CDR1 is MDHEN and CDR2 is SYDVKM.

The J gene is TRBJ2-4, the V gene TRBV7-8; D could derive from TRBD1 or TRBD2 (5 bases each). The germline V gene encodes CDR1 SGHVS and CDR2 FQNEAQ. This CDR3 spans 16 amino acids. Deletions cut 2 bases from V and 4 bases from J, with 15 bases between. The CDR3 loop reads CASSLQGRTLKNIQYF. CDR3 DNA sequence: TGTGCCAGCAGCTTACAGGGACGGACCTTAAAAAACATTCAGTACTTC.

There are many counts of this clonotype. The gene calls are TRBV5-8 and TRBJ2-1; D remains unclear. Trimming removed 4 bases from V and 0 bases from J, with 14 bases in between. This CDR3 is built from 16 residues. Looked up from germline, CDR1 is SGHTS and CDR2 is YDEGEE. CDR3 sequence reads: CASSRTRISSYNEQFF. The CDR3 DNA reads as TGTGCCAGCAGCCGTACAAGGATTAGCTCCTACAATGAGCAGTTCTTC. Full variable domain (outside the CDR3, taken from reference TRBV5-8 and TRBJ2-1): EAGVTQSPTHLIKTRGQQATLRCSPISGHTSVYWYQQALGLGLQFLLWYDEGEERNRGNFPPRFSGRQFPNYSSELNVNALELEDSALYLCASSRTRISSYNEQFFGPGTRLTVL.

There are many counts of this clonotype. This chain connects TRBV24-1 to TRBJ2-3, with unresolved D. The germline V gene encodes CDR1 KGHDR and CDR2 SFDVKD. This CDR3 has 13 residues. With 1 base removed from V and 1 base from J, the gap between germline ends came to 2 bases. The CDR3 bases are TGTGCCACCAGTGATTTTGGCACAGATACGCAGTATTTT. This sequence encodes CATSDFGTDTQYF.

This clonotype was seen repeatedly, ten times or more. This chain joins TRBV7-3 and TRBJ1-6; 8 nucleotides match TRBD1. The CDR3 extends over 13 amino acids. The junction had 0 bases not matched to a gene; V was cut back by 1 base and J by 10 bases. Germline V gene data show CDR1 as SGHTA and CDR2 as FQGTGA. CDR3 residues: CASSLNRGSPLHF. The CDR3 DNA reads as TGTGCCAGCAGCTTAAACAGGGGGTCACCCCTCCACTTT.

In its sample, this clonotype was seen many times. J is TRBJ1-2 and V is TRBV27; D is ambiguous. Trimming pared 10 bases from V and 0 bases from J, leaving 15 bases between. The CDR3 is 14 amino acids. Germline loops: CDR1 MNHEY, CDR2 SMNVEV (reference sequence). CDR3 nucleotide sequence: TGTGCCACTTCCCCGGGATATACTAACTATGGCTACACCTTC. Translated: CATSPGYTNYGYTF.

The sample holds many counts of this clonotype. The chain carries TRBV9 and TRBJ2-5; 11 bases map to TRBD2. V lost 3 bases, J lost 6 bases, and 7 bases stayed unmatched. In germline, CDR1 is SGDLS, CDR2 YYNGEE. The CDR3 has 15 amino acids. The CDR3 here is CASSATSGGTKTQYF. The CDR3 DNA sequence: TGTGCCAGCAGCGCAACTAGCGGGGGTACGAAGACCCAGTACTTC. Together with reference TRBV9 and TRBJ2-5, the CDR3 gives the full variable domain: DSGVTQTPKHLITATGQRVTLRCSPRSGDLSVYWYQQSLDQGLQFLIQYYNGEERAKGNILERFSAQQFPDLHSELNLSSLELGDSALYFCASSATSGGTKTQYFGPGTRLLVL.

This clonotype was detected many times. The genes are TRBV4-2 and TRBJ2-2; 7 nucleotides line up with TRBD1. Germline lookup yields CDR1 LGHNA and CDR2 YNFKEQ. Unmatched junction bases numbered 14, after V lost 4 bases and J lost 0 bases. The CDR3 has 19 residues. As DNA, the CDR3 is TGTGCCAGCAGCCTCTCACTGGGACAGTTAATCGCGAACACCGGGGAGCTGTTTTTT. Protein sequence: CASSLSLGQLIANTGELFF.

This clonotype came up many times. Sequence at one end of the junction differs from germline and may be a read error. The chain is built from TRBV15 and TRBJ2-5; TRBD2 is a possible D gene (5 bases). CDR1 is LNHNV, CDR2 YYDKDF, per germline (reference sequence). CDR3 length: 15 amino acids. The DNA for the CDR3 is TGTGCCACCAGTAGAGATCCTAGCTCCCAAGAGACCCAGTACTTC. Its translation: CATSRDPSSQETQYF.

The rearrangement joins TRBV27 to TRBJ2-1; D possibly uses TRBD1 or TRBD2 (5 bases each). CDR3 size: 14 residues. V lost 4 bases, J lost 0 bases, and 7 bases lay in between. CDR1 is MNHEY, CDR2 SMNVEV, per germline (reference sequence). DNA for the CDR3: TGTGCCAGCAGTTGGGGGAACTCCTACAATGAGCAGTTCTTC. Amino acids: CASSWGNSYNEQFF.

V and J are TRBV10-2 and TRBJ2-3; D might be TRBD2 (6 bases). The V end lost 4 bases, the J end lost 0 bases, and 17 bases lay between the germline ends. The CDR3 is 17 residues long. In germline, CDR1 is WSHSY, CDR2 SAAADI. CDR3 in amino acids: CASSVGRGSSSTDTQYF. The CDR3 DNA reads as TGCGCCAGCAGTGTAGGTCGGGGGAGCTCTAGCACAGATACGCAGTATTTT.

This clonotype was observed at least ten times. V usage is TRBV6-6 and J usage is TRBJ2-5; TRBD2 aligns across 9 bases. Germline assignment: CDR1 MNHNY and CDR2 SVGAGI (reference sequence). V lost 4 bases and J lost 4; bases outside the gene matches: 1. The CDR3 length is 13 residues. The CDR3 coding sequence is TGTGCCAGCAGTTGGACTAGCGCAGAGACCCAGTACTTC. Translated, it gives CASSWTSAETQYF.

There are many counts of this clonotype. At one boundary the junction diverges from the germline segment, which might be a read error. The chain links TRBV7-7 to TRBJ2-5; 9 bases are a match to TRBD2. Germline loops: CDR1 SSHAT, CDR2 FNYEAQ (reference sequence). This CDR3 comprises 16 residues. CDR3 DNA sequence: TGTGCTAGCAGCTTAGGGGACTCTAGCGGGGAAGAGACCCAGTACTTC. It is translated as CASSLGDSSGEETQYF.

Ten or more counts support this clonotype. The rearrangement joins TRBV7-2 to TRBJ2-5; no definite D call. The CDR3 is 13 amino acids. V lost 8 bases and J lost 3, with 13 bases in between. CDR1 and CDR2 from the germline V gene are SGHTA and FQGNSA. CDR3 in DNA: TGTGCCAGCGAAAGGCCGGGCGAAGAGACCCAGTACTTC. Translation gives CASERPGEETQYF.

This clonotype was seen repeatedly, ten times or more. The chain carries TRBV24-1 and TRBJ2-1; 10 nucleotides align to TRBD2. Germline V gene sequence: CDR1 KGHDR, CDR2 SFDVKD. The CDR3 loop spans 14 amino acids. V gave up 9 bases and J gave up 4 bases; unmatched junction bases: 5. CDR3: CATQPGLAYNEQFF. The CDR3 DNA reads as TGTGCCACCCAACCGGGACTAGCGTACAATGAGCAGTTCTTC.

This clonotype was recorded at least ten times. V usage is TRBV12-3 or TRBV12-4 and J usage is TRBJ1-1; maybe TRBD1 (5 bases). The germline V and J ends were trimmed by 3 bases and 8 bases, with 19 bases remaining between them. The CDR3 runs to 15 residues. CDR3 loop: CASSLSQGLGREAFF. CDR3 nucleotide sequence: TGTGCCAGCAGTTTGAGTCAGGGCCTGGGAAGGGAAGCTTTCTTT.

This clonotype showed up many times. At one end, the junction sequence differs from germline, possibly due to a read error. CDR3 amino acids: CASSLVGLRDEQYF. The CDR3 bases are TGTGCCAGCAGTTTAGTGGGACTAAGGGACGAGCAGTATTTC. The chain has TRBV27 and TRBJ2-7; 7 nucleotides match TRBD2. The germline CDR1 and CDR2 sequences are MNHEY and SMNVEV (reference sequence). CDR3 length: 14 residues.

The rearrangement uses TRBV3-1 and TRBJ2-3; TRBD2 matches 16 bases. The CDR3 spans 19 residues. The germline gives CDR1 LGHDT, CDR2 YNNKEL (reference sequence). V lost 1 base, J lost 4 bases, and 8 bases stayed unmatched. For the CDR3, the DNA is TGTGCCAGCAGCCAAGGAACGCCGGGACTAGCGGGGGGGCCAGATACGCAGTATTTT. Protein: CASSQGTPGLAGGPDTQYF.

The table lists this clonotype with many counts. The chain carries TRBV20-1 and TRBJ2-1; possibly TRBD1 for D (6 bases). Germline V gives CDR1 DFQATT, CDR2 SNEGSKA (reference sequence). This CDR3 region has 14 residues. The ends were cut back, 6 bases at V and 5 bases at J, with 17 bases in the middle. The CDR3 DNA reads as TGCAGTGCCTGGGGGCTAGCACTCAACAATGAGCAGTTCTTC. Amino acids: CSAWGLALNNEQFF.

This clonotype has a count of ten or more. The rearrangement links TRBV21-1 to TRBJ2-3; the D segment call TRBD1 is taken from the table without a DNA check. TRBV21-1 is shown as a pseudogene. This CDR3 comprises 16 residues. The CDR3 DNA reads TGTGCCAGCAGCAATGCCGGGGACGGGGACACAGATACGCAGTATTTT. Protein product: CASSNAGDGDTDTQYF.

In its sample, this clonotype was seen many times. This rearrangement joins TRBV5-1 to TRBJ2-3; D may be TRBD1 (5 bases). V dropped 0 bases and J dropped 0 bases, with 8 bases sitting between them. Germline V gene lookup returns CDR1 SGHRS and CDR2 YFSETQ. There are 15 residues in the CDR3. The CDR3 nucleotides read TGCGCCAGCAGCTTGGTTGGGGCCAGCACAGATACGCAGTATTTT. This gives the protein CASSLVGASTDTQYF.

This clonotype was found many times. The V gene is TRBV13, the J gene TRBJ1-2, with 7 bases lining up with TRBD1. V gave up 5 bases and J gave up 0 bases; unmatched junction bases: 6. Germline-derived CDR1 and CDR2 are PRHDT and FYEKMQ (reference sequence). The CDR3 covers 15 residues. The CDR3 DNA follows: TGTGCCAGCAGCCTCGACAGGGTAGCTAACTATGGCTACACCTTC. It specifies CASSLDRVANYGYTF.

This clonotype appeared many times. The rearrangement uses TRBV27 and TRBJ2-7; possibly TRBD1 or TRBD2 for D (5 bases each). CDR1 and CDR2 from the germline V gene are MNHEY and SMNVEV (reference sequence). The CDR3 has 13 amino acids. Trimming took off 7 bases at V and 3 bases at J, with 13 bases between the two ends. The CDR3 bases are TGTGCCAGCACTTGGGGACCCGACTACGAGCAGTACTTC. This translates into CASTWGPDYEQYF.